Below, 28 T cell receptor beta chains from the same sample are listed, as sequenced in a study of blood T cell repertoires in COVID-19. Data came from immunoSEQ multiplex PCR; TCRdb stores just in-frame clones and leaves some out. Among 250,000 to 350,000 clones listed, 83% were seen once. Sequencing used peripheral blood. The origin of the receptors is a woman aged 50 to 60 with acute or convalescent COVID-19.

The gene calls are TRBV4-2 and TRBJ2-2, with D maybe TRBD1 (5 bases). V shed 4 bases and J shed 4 bases, with 10 bases lying between them. CDR1 LGHNA and CDR2 YNFKEQ come from the germline V gene. The CDR3 is made up of 14 amino acids. Here the CDR3 DNA reads TGTGCCAGCAGCCGACCAGACAGCACCGGGGAGCTGTTTTTT. It translates to CASSRPDSTGELFF.

This rearrangement joins TRBV6-5 to TRBJ1-1, with 8 bases identical to TRBD1. Trimming took 5 bases from V and 6 from J; bases not matched to a gene: 8. The germline gives CDR1 MNHEY, CDR2 SVGAGI. This CDR3 region has 14 residues. CDR3 region: CASSIRTGPPEAFF. DNA of the CDR3: TGTGCCAGCAGTATCAGGACAGGGCCACCTGAAGCTTTCTTT.

This clone was recorded once. The rearrangement uses TRBV27 and TRBJ2-1; 11 bases are shared with TRBD2. CDR1 MNHEY and CDR2 SMNVEV come from the germline V gene (reference sequence). This CDR3 is built from 15 residues. V dropped 5 bases and J dropped 10; count of bases not matched to a gene: 10. CDR3 residues: CASSRRIAGGWEQFF. The CDR3 DNA reads TGTGCCAGCAGTCGCCGAATAGCGGGAGGGTGGGAGCAGTTCTTC.

This clone has just one count. V is TRBV2 and J is TRBJ2-1, with 13 bases identical to TRBD2. CDR1 and CDR2 from the germline V gene are SNHLY and FYNNEI. Trimming took 5 bases from V and 6 from J; bases not matched to a gene: 4. This CDR3 is built from 15 residues. For the CDR3, the DNA is TGTGCCAGCAGTCAAGGACTAGCGGGGGTCAATGAGCAGTTCTTC. Its protein product is CASSQGLAGVNEQFF.

This CDR3 reads CASSLAPYNEQFF. Here the CDR3 DNA reads TGTGCCAGCAGCTTGGCCCCTTACAATGAGCAGTTCTTC. The rearrangement joins TRBV5-6 to TRBJ2-1; D is unresolved. The CDR3 is made up of 13 amino acids. Germline CDR1 and CDR2: SGHDT and YYEEEE. Trimming cost V 0 bases and J 4 bases, with 5 bases left between them.

The V and J genes are TRBV28 and TRBJ1-4, with a weak D call TRBD1 (5 bases). Germline CDR1 and CDR2: MDHEN and SYDVKM. The CDR3 is 13 amino acids. The V end was cut by 7 bases, the J end by 8 bases, with 14 bases between. Here the CDR3 reads CASTSGGVEKLFF. The CDR3 DNA reads TGTGCCAGCACCTCCGGGGGGGTCGAAAAACTGTTTTTT.

This chain links TRBV5-8 with TRBJ1-1, with D possibly matching TRBD1 (6 bases). The CDR3 is made up of 15 amino acids. Trimming stripped 3 bases from V and 0 bases from J, with 12 bases between. Looked up from germline, CDR1 is SGHTS and CDR2 is YDEGEE. In DNA form, the CDR3 reads TGTGCCAGCAGCTCCGAGGGGGAACTGAACACTGAAGCTTTCTTT. Protein: CASSSEGELNTEAFF.

The chain recombines TRBV18 with TRBJ2-2; the D gene is possibly TRBD2 (5 bases). Per the germline V gene, CDR1 is KGHSH and CDR2 is LQKENI. Trimming cost V 6 bases and J 0 bases, with 14 bases left between them. The CDR3 has 16 amino acids. This CDR3 is CASSQEAPSNTGELFF. The CDR3, as DNA: TGTGCCAGCTCCCAGGAGGCCCCTTCGAACACCGGGGAGCTGTTTTTT.

The rearrangement uses TRBV7-9 and TRBJ2-5; maybe TRBD2 (5 bases). This CDR3 contains 15 residues. CDR1 and CDR2 (germline): SEHNR, FQNEAQ (reference sequence). V lost 5 bases and J 1 base, leaving 14 bases between the germline ends. The CDR3 region is CASSPPPRVQETQYF. The CDR3 coding sequence is TGTGCCAGCAGCCCACCCCCGCGGGTCCAAGAGACCCAGTACTTC.

The genes are TRBV19 and TRBJ2-7, with D possibly TRBD2 on 5 matching bases. In germline, CDR1 is LNHDA, CDR2 SQIVND (reference sequence). V dropped 6 bases and J dropped 6 bases, with 15 bases sitting between them. This CDR3 has 13 residues. This CDR3 reads CASSTKRETEQYF. In DNA, the CDR3 is TGTGCCAGTAGCACAAAAAGGGAGACCGAGCAGTACTTC. Based on the CDR3 plus reference TRBV19 and TRBJ2-7, the full variable domain is DGGITQSPKYLFRKEGQNVTLSCEQNLNHDAMYWYRQDPGQGLRLIYYSQIVNDFQKGDIAEGYSVSREKKESFPLTVTSAQKNPTAFYLCASSTKRETEQYFGPGTRLTVT.

The chain uses TRBV19 and TRBJ1-2; tentative D call: TRBD1 (5 bases). The length of the CDR3 is 15 residues. Germline lookup yields CDR1 LNHDA and CDR2 SQIVND (reference sequence). V was shortened by 4 bases and J by 2 bases, with 14 bases between the two germline ends. The DNA for the CDR3 is TGTGCCAGTAGTACTGGACGGACAAGCAACTATGGCTACACCTTC. Its translation is CASSTGRTSNYGYTF.

This clone was counted only a few times. This CDR3 is CASSFGQGYGYTF. In nucleotides, the CDR3 is TGTGCCAGCAGTTTTGGACAGGGTTATGGCTACACCTTC. The chain links TRBV11-2 to TRBJ1-2, with 8 positions matching TRBD1. CDR1 and CDR2 (germline): SGHAT, FQNNGV. CDR3 length equals 13 residues. The V gene end was trimmed by 6 bases and the J gene end by 5 bases; junction bases not matched to a gene: 5.

This chain joins TRBV24-1 and TRBJ2-2, with 8 bases identical to TRBD2. In germline, CDR1 is KGHDR, CDR2 SFDVKD. Unmatched junction bases numbered 2, after V lost 4 bases and J lost 5 bases. The CDR3 is made up of 14 amino acids. The CDR3 DNA follows: TGTGCCACCAGTGAAGGGACTAGAACCGGGGAGCTGTTTTTT. It translates to CATSEGTRTGELFF.

V and J are TRBV27 and TRBJ2-7, with D unclear. The CDR3 consists of 13 residues. V was shortened by 7 bases and J by 3 bases, with 13 bases between the two germline ends. Per the germline V gene, CDR1 is MNHEY and CDR2 is SMNVEV (reference sequence). The CDR3 coding sequence is TGTGCCAGCACCGATGCCTCAGGCTACGAGCAGTACTTC. Its translation: CASTDASGYEQYF.

CDR3 nucleotides: TGTGCCAGCCACCTAAGGACAGCTAACTATGGCTACACCTTC. Protein: CASHLRTANYGYTF. This chain uses TRBV2 with TRBJ1-2; the D gene is possibly TRBD1 (6 bases). Germline V gives CDR1 SNHLY, CDR2 FYNNEI. The CDR3 totals 14 residues. Trimming removed 8 bases at V and 0 bases at J, with 13 bases between.

V and J are TRBV11-3 and TRBJ2-1, with D uncertain. The germline V gene has CDR1 SGHNT and CDR2 YENEEA. The CDR3 spans 13 residues. The V and J ends lost 2 bases and 9 bases respectively, with 11 bases between them. The CDR3 DNA reads TGTGCCAGCAGCTTATACGGAGTTAGTGAGCAGTTCTTC. It translates to CASSLYGVSEQFF.

This clone was counted a single time. The chain combines TRBV5-1 with TRBJ2-3; a weak D match, TRBD2 (6 bases). Looked up from germline, CDR1 is SGHRS and CDR2 is YFSETQ. Trimming cost V 4 bases and J 2 bases, with 14 bases left between them. The CDR3 has 15 residues. Written as DNA, the CDR3 is TGCGCCAGCAGCGGTCCCCTAGCGAACACAGATACGCAGTATTTT. Amino acids: CASSGPLANTDTQYF.

This clone was recorded only once. The chain carries TRBV4-2 and TRBJ2-3; 9 bases are a match to TRBD2. This CDR3 contains 18 residues. The V segment lost 2 bases and the J segment 7 bases; nucleotides outside the gene matches: 16. Germline V CDR1 and CDR2: LGHNA, YNFKEQ. The CDR3 DNA reads TGTGCCAGCAGCCAACAGGCCAGGACTAGCGTAGGGAGGAATACGCAGTATTTT. It encodes CASSQQARTSVGRNTQYF.

This clone is a singleton in its sample. This sequence joins TRBV20-1 and TRBJ2-1; the D is unclear. V shed 6 bases and J shed 10 bases, with 13 bases lying between them. The CDR3 contains 11 residues. CDR1 is DFQATT, CDR2 SNEGSKA, per germline (reference sequence). CDR3 amino acids: CSATGFMEQFF. The CDR3 DNA reads TGCAGTGCCACCGGTTTTATGGAGCAGTTCTTC.

This chain links TRBV2 with TRBJ1-1, with TRBD1 matching 8 bases. Germline V gene lookup returns CDR1 SNHLY and CDR2 FYNNEI. This CDR3 has 13 amino acids. V was pared by 8 bases and J by 5 bases, with 7 bases of the junction left unmatched. The CDR3 loop reads CASERTGRTEAFF. In nucleotides, the CDR3 is TGTGCCAGCGAACGGACAGGGAGGACTGAAGCTTTCTTT.

The DNA of the CDR3 is TGTGCCAGCAGTTATGACAGGGACCGCTACGAGCAGTACTTC. Protein: CASSYDRDRYEQYF. The V call is TRBV6-5, the J call TRBJ2-7; 7 positions agree with TRBD1. With 3 bases clipped from V and 3 bases from J, the junction kept 5 bases outside the gene matches. Germline V gene lookup returns CDR1 MNHEY and CDR2 SVGAGI. The CDR3 is made up of 14 amino acids.

V and J are TRBV28 and TRBJ1-2; no definite D call. The V and J ends lost 5 bases and 2 bases respectively, with 9 bases between them. The CDR3 extends over 13 amino acids. CDR1 is MDHEN and CDR2 is SYDVKM in the germline V gene. CDR3 DNA: TGTGCCAGCAGTAATCCAGTCAACTATGGCTACACCTTC. Protein: CASSNPVNYGYTF.

For the CDR3, the DNA is TGTGCCACCAGCAGAGATCTAGCGGCCCGAAGGGAGACCCAGTACTTC. This gives the protein CATSRDLAARRETQYF. This chain links TRBV15 with TRBJ2-5; TRBD2 agrees at 7 bases. Germline CDR1 and CDR2: LNHNV and YYDKDF (reference sequence). J was trimmed by 5 bases and V by 0 bases; bases with no gene match: 9. The CDR3 totals 16 residues.

The genes are TRBV14 and TRBJ2-7, with 12 bases aligning to TRBD2. Germline V gives CDR1 SGHDN, CDR2 FVKESK. The CDR3 contains 15 residues. The ends lost 4 bases at V and 3 bases at J; junction bases unmatched: 4. The CDR3 nucleotides are TGTGCCAGCAGCCGCGGACTAGCGGGACTCTACGAGCAGTACTTC. Translating it yields CASSRGLAGLYEQYF.

This clone was recorded a few times. The chain recombines TRBV14 with TRBJ2-5; 10 positions agree with TRBD2. Germline loops: CDR1 SGHDN, CDR2 FVKESK. The CDR3 is 16 residues long. V gave up 4 bases and J gave up 5 bases; unmatched junction bases: 10. The CDR3 loop reads CASSLWTSGGGETQYF. Written as DNA, the CDR3 is TGTGCCAGCAGCCTATGGACTAGCGGAGGTGGGGAGACCCAGTACTTC.

In this sample, this clone turned up a few times. CDR3 nucleotides: TGTGCCAGTAGTTATAGCTCTAACACCGGGGAGCTGTTTTTT. Protein sequence: CASSYSSNTGELFF. The rearrangement joins TRBV19 to TRBJ2-2, with D hard to call. V shed 5 bases and J shed 2 bases, with 9 bases lying between them. CDR3 size: 14 residues. CDR1 is LNHDA and CDR2 is SQIVND in the germline V gene (reference sequence).

V and J are TRBV11-1 and TRBJ2-3; 8 positions match TRBD2. The CDR3 extends over 15 amino acids. The ends lost 5 bases at V and 2 bases at J; junction bases unmatched: 6. Germline loops: CDR1 SGHAT, CDR2 FQDESV (reference sequence). The DNA for the CDR3 is TGTGCCAGCAGCGAGTTAGCGGGGTTCACAGATACGCAGTATTTT. It specifies CASSELAGFTDTQYF. Based on the CDR3 plus reference TRBV11-1 and TRBJ2-3, the full variable domain is EAEVAQSPRYKITEKSQAVAFWCDPISGHATLYWYRQILGQGPELLVQFQDESVVDDSQLPKDRFSAERLKGVDSTLKIQPAELGDSAMYLCASSELAGFTDTQYFGPGTRLTVL.

This sequence joins TRBV7-3 and TRBJ2-2; D is perhaps TRBD1 (5 bases). The V gene lost 5 bases and the J gene lost 7 bases, with 14 bases spanning the gap. This CDR3 has 14 amino acids. Germline-derived CDR1 and CDR2 are SGHTA and FQGTGA. The CDR3: CASSPGQVSGELFF. In nucleotides, the CDR3 is TGTGCCAGCAGCCCCGGACAAGTCAGCGGGGAGCTGTTTTTT.